The 32 T cell receptor beta chains below come from one sample, sequenced in a study of cytomegalovirus exposure and HLA in healthy donors. Vbeta (60) and Jbeta (13) primers were used in the PCR. Clones were sequenced by immunoSEQ multiplex PCR, and TCRdb holds only the in-frame ones, with some missing. Here the sample spans 150,000 to 200,000 clones, roughly 88% being singletons. Source material: PBMCs. All receptors come from a man aged 50 to 59 in good health and CMV-seropositive.

The chain couples TRBV7-2 to TRBJ1-4; TRBD1 aligns across 8 bases. This CDR3 comprises 15 residues. V lost 5 bases to trimming and J lost 4 bases; unmatched junction nucleotides: 6. The germline V gene has CDR1 SGHTA and CDR2 FQGNSA. The CDR3 nucleotides read TGTGCCAGCAGCCCTCGACAGGGGATTAATGAAAAACTGTTTTTT. Residues: CASSPRQGINEKLFF. The full variable domain, completed using reference TRBV7-2 and TRBJ1-4, is GAGVSQSPSNKVTEKGKDVELRCDPISGHTALYWYRQSLGQGLEFLIYFQGNSAPDKSGLPSDRFSAERTGGSVSTLTIQRTQQEDSAVYLCASSPRQGINEKLFFGSGTQLSVL.

The chain couples TRBV11-2 to TRBJ2-7, with D unclear. The germline V gene has CDR1 SGHAT and CDR2 FQNNGV. The ends were cut back, 0 bases at V and 1 base at J, with 13 bases in the middle. The CDR3 extends over 16 amino acids. CDR3 nucleotide sequence: TGTGCCAGCAGCTTAGATTTCCGGTCCGCTTCCTACGAGCAGTACTTC. It specifies CASSLDFRSASYEQYF.

The chain carries TRBV2 and TRBJ1-4; D possibly corresponds to TRBD1 (5 bases). Trimming pared 6 bases from V and 2 bases from J, leaving 16 bases between. CDR3 length: 16 amino acids. In germline, CDR1 is SNHLY, CDR2 FYNNEI. Here the CDR3 DNA reads TGTGCCAGCAGCCCCCCACGACGGGGGACTAATGAAAAACTGTTTTTT. This gives the protein CASSPPRRGTNEKLFF.

The chain recombines TRBV25-1 with TRBJ1-1, with D unclear. Germline V gives CDR1 MGHDK, CDR2 SYGVNS. The V end was cut by 3 bases, the J end by 1 base, with 6 bases between. CDR3 length: 13 residues. The CDR3 DNA reads TGTGCCAGCAGTGAGGGCCGGAACACTGAAGCTTTCTTT. Translating gives CASSEGRNTEAFF.

Details on this clone: Compared with germline, one end of the junction differs, possibly owing to a read error. The V gene is TRBV7-7, the J gene TRBJ2-5; 7 bases line up with TRBD1. The CDR3 length is 15 residues. Germline CDR1 reads SSHAT; CDR2 reads FNYEAQ (reference sequence). CDR3 sequence: CASSFRTGGQETQYF. The DNA for the CDR3 is TGTGCTAGCAGCTTCCGGACAGGAGGCCAAGAGACCCAGTACTTC.

This sequence joins TRBV4-1 and TRBJ2-1; the D gene is possibly TRBD2 (7 bases). Trimming pared 5 bases from V and 7 bases from J, leaving 15 bases between. This CDR3 comprises 14 residues. Germline V gene lookup returns CDR1 MGHRA and CDR2 YSYEKL. DNA of the CDR3: TGCGCCAGCAGCGCACAGGAGGGGGGGAATGAGCAGTTCTTC. It specifies CASSAQEGGNEQFF.

This clone was recorded a few times. The rearrangement joins TRBV7-9 to TRBJ2-1; D perhaps matches TRBD2 (5 bases). V gave up 4 bases and J gave up 10 bases, with 14 bases separating them. This CDR3 is 13 amino acids long. Germline assignment: CDR1 SEHNR and CDR2 FQNEAQ (reference sequence). The CDR3 DNA reads as TGTGCCAGCAGCTCTATCACTAGTGACGAGCAGTTCTTC. It is translated as CASSSITSDEQFF.

This sequence joins TRBV5-4 and TRBJ2-2; the D is unclear. The CDR3 spans 12 residues. V lost 5 bases and J 4 bases, leaving 6 bases between the germline ends. In germline, CDR1 is SGHNT, CDR2 YYREEE (reference sequence). The CDR3 region has the DNA TGTGCCAGCAGTTACGGCACCGGGGAGCTGTTTTTT. Its protein product is CASSYGTGELFF.

This chain uses TRBV29-1 with TRBJ2-3, with D tentatively TRBD1 (6 bases). The V gene lost 6 bases and the J gene lost 2 bases, with 12 bases spanning the gap. Germline CDR1 SQVTM, CDR2 ANQGSEA. CDR3 length: 13 residues. DNA for the CDR3: TGCAGCGTGAGGACAGTCCTCACAGATACGCAGTATTTT. Its protein product is CSVRTVLTDTQYF.

The chain is built from TRBV29-1 and TRBJ1-1; D uncertain. Germline values: CDR1 SQVTM, CDR2 ANQGSEA. This CDR3 contains 13 residues. V lost 3 bases, J lost 4 bases, and 12 bases lay in between. Here the CDR3 DNA reads TGCAGCGTTGAGGGTCGAGGTTTCACTGAAGCTTTCTTT. Translation: CSVEGRGFTEAFF. Full variable domain (missing parts from reference TRBV29-1 and TRBJ1-1): SAVISQKPSRDICQRGTSLTIQCQVDSQVTMMFWYRQQPGQSLTLIATANQGSEATYESGFVIDKFPISRPNLTFSTLTVSNMSPEDSSIYLCSVEGRGFTEAFFGQGTRLTVV.

This sequence joins TRBV19 and TRBJ1-6; no reliable D call. The ends were cut back, 5 bases at V and 8 bases at J, with 10 bases in the middle. Germline-derived CDR1 and CDR2 are LNHDA and SQIVND (reference sequence). The CDR3 contains 13 residues. The CDR3 DNA reads TGTGCCAGTAGTGCGGACTCTTATTCACCCCTCCACTTT. Protein sequence: CASSADSYSPLHF.

In this sample, this clone turned up a few times. This CDR3 reads CASSQVGRQGALGYTF. The DNA for the CDR3 is TGCGCCAGCAGCCAAGTAGGGAGACAGGGGGCGCTTGGCTACACCTTC. The chain has TRBV4-1 and TRBJ1-2, with 10 bases identical to TRBD1. The CDR3 has 16 residues. Germline lookup yields CDR1 MGHRA and CDR2 YSYEKL. Trimming removed 1 base from V and 7 bases from J; junction bases left unmatched: 9.

This rearrangement joins TRBV6-1 to TRBJ1-5; 7 bases fit TRBD1. J lost 5 bases, V lost 8 bases, and 6 bases had no gene match. This CDR3 has 13 residues. Germline CDR1 and CDR2: MNHNS and SASEGT. The CDR3 sequence is CASDREWYQPQHF. CDR3 in DNA: TGTGCCAGCGACAGGGAGTGGTATCAGCCCCAGCATTTT.

This sequence joins TRBV5-1 and TRBJ1-2; tentative D call: TRBD1 (5 bases). V lost 3 bases to trimming and J lost 0 bases, with 9 bases between them. The CDR3 is 14 residues long. The germline gives CDR1 SGHRS, CDR2 YFSETQ. The chain's CDR3 is CASSWTSTNYGYTF. In DNA, the CDR3 is TGCGCCAGCAGCTGGACAAGCACTAACTATGGCTACACCTTC.

This rearrangement joins TRBV15 to TRBJ2-1, with D possibly being TRBD2 (5 bases). V was clipped by 5 bases and J by 2 bases, with 13 bases between them. Germline V gives CDR1 LNHNV, CDR2 YYDKDF (reference sequence). CDR3 length equals 15 residues. CDR3 loop: CATSYPFSAYNEQFF. CDR3 in DNA: TGTGCCACCAGCTATCCGTTTAGCGCCTACAATGAGCAGTTCTTC.

The gene calls are TRBV6-1 and TRBJ1-1; possibly TRBD1 for D (5 bases). Germline V gene sequence: CDR1 MNHNS, CDR2 SASEGT. V was pared by 0 bases and J by 6 bases, with 8 bases between. CDR3 size: 13 residues. CDR3: CASSEARAAEAFF. In DNA form, the CDR3 reads TGTGCCAGCAGTGAAGCCAGGGCTGCTGAAGCTTTCTTT.

Concerning this clone: This CDR3 is also generated by other DNA sequences in the sample. The chain joins TRBV19 to TRBJ1-5; D call uncertain. The CDR3 extends over 15 amino acids. Germline CDR1 reads LNHDA; CDR2 reads SQIVND (reference sequence). V lost 7 bases and J lost 5, with 18 bases in between. Written as DNA, the CDR3 is TGTGCCAGTAAAGTACCCGAACTAATATATCAGCCCCAGCATTTT. It is translated as CASKVPELIYQPQHF.

The chain has TRBV5-6 and TRBJ2-7, with D unresolved. The germline gives CDR1 SGHDT, CDR2 YYEEEE. The CDR3 runs 14 residues. Trimming took off 2 bases at V and 2 bases at J, with 11 bases between the two ends. In nucleotides, the CDR3 is TGTGCCAGCAGCTTCATCACGCGAGCCTACGAGCAGTACTTC. Protein product: CASSFITRAYEQYF.

CDR3 coding DNA: TGTGCCAGCAGCGCGGGACATATGAACACTGAAGCTTTCTTT. Protein product: CASSAGHMNTEAFF. The rearrangement joins TRBV9 to TRBJ1-1, with D tentatively TRBD1 (6 bases). The V gene lost 3 bases and the J gene lost 0 bases, with 9 bases spanning the gap. Per germline, CDR1 SGDLS and CDR2 YYNGEE. The CDR3 has 14 amino acids.

The V and J genes are TRBV19 and TRBJ1-2; D is perhaps TRBD1 (5 bases). Trimming took off 1 base at V and 0 bases at J, with 12 bases between the two ends. The length of the CDR3 is 16 residues. Germline V CDR1 and CDR2: LNHDA, SQIVND (reference sequence). In DNA form, the CDR3 reads TGTGCCAGTAGTATAGGGGGCGGCGGAGCTAACTATGGCTACACCTTC. This codes for CASSIGGGGANYGYTF.

This chain connects TRBV7-9 to TRBJ1-2; no clear D gene. The CDR3 runs to 16 residues. Deletions cut 1 base from V and 0 bases from J, with 12 bases between. Germline CDR1 reads SEHNR; CDR2 reads FQNEAQ (reference sequence). CDR3 loop: CASSLVSSEPNYGYTF. CDR3 coding DNA: TGTGCCAGCAGCTTAGTATCCTCAGAACCTAACTATGGCTACACCTTC.

V and J are TRBV6-5 and TRBJ2-3, with TRBD1 identical over 7 bases. The germline V gene has CDR1 MNHEY and CDR2 SVGAGI. J lost 2 bases, V lost 6 bases, and 5 bases had no gene match. This CDR3 region has 14 residues. CDR3 amino acids: CASRPGGYTDTQYF. For the CDR3, the DNA is TGTGCCAGCAGGCCAGGGGGTTACACAGATACGCAGTATTTT.

This clone appeared a few times. The chain carries TRBV5-1 and TRBJ2-1; 12 nucleotides line up with TRBD2. Unmatched junction bases numbered 7, after V lost 6 bases and J lost 9 bases. This CDR3 contains 14 residues. Germline CDR1 and CDR2: SGHRS and YFSETQ. CDR3: CASTSTSGSGEQFF. The CDR3 DNA sequence: TGCGCCAGCACCTCGACTAGCGGGAGCGGTGAGCAGTTCTTC.

The chain links TRBV7-8 to TRBJ2-5, with D maybe TRBD2 (6 bases). Looked up from germline, CDR1 is SGHVS and CDR2 is FQNEAQ. The CDR3 contains 14 residues. V was clipped by 7 bases and J by 2 bases, with 14 bases between them. The CDR3 loop is CASNQAGGQETQYF. The CDR3, as DNA: TGTGCCAGCAACCAAGCGGGCGGACAAGAGACCCAGTACTTC.

As concerns this clone: The same CDR3 can be traced to other DNA sequences in this sample. The genes are TRBV9 and TRBJ1-3; D remains unclear. The V and J ends lost 3 bases and 0 bases respectively, with 7 bases between them. The CDR3 runs 14 residues. Germline CDR1 and CDR2: SGDLS and YYNGEE. The CDR3 sequence is CASSASGSGNTIYF. CDR3 sequence (DNA): TGTGCCAGCAGCGCCTCAGGCTCTGGAAACACCATATATTTT. The full variable domain, rest sourced from reference TRBV9 and TRBJ1-3, is DSGVTQTPKHLITATGQRVTLRCSPRSGDLSVYWYQQSLDQGLQFLIQYYNGEERAKGNILERFSAQQFPDLHSELNLSSLELGDSALYFCASSASGSGNTIYFGEGSWLTVV.

The chain is built from TRBV9 and TRBJ1-1; D is undetermined. Trimming took 0 bases from V and 1 from J, leaving 4 bases between them. Germline V gene sequence: CDR1 SGDLS, CDR2 YYNGEE. This CDR3 has 13 residues. The CDR3 sequence is CASSVGRNTEAFF. The CDR3 nucleotides read TGTGCCAGCAGCGTAGGCAGGAACACTGAAGCTTTCTTT.

This clone was observed a handful of times. The chain couples TRBV19 to TRBJ1-5, with D hard to call. The CDR3 has 13 residues. Trimming took off 2 bases at V and 4 bases at J, with 6 bases between the two ends. CDR1 LNHDA and CDR2 SQIVND come from the germline V gene (reference sequence). The CDR3 DNA follows: TGTGCCAGTAGTATAAGAGGGAATCAGCCCCAGCATTTT. Protein: CASSIRGNQPQHF. Full variable domain (outside the CDR3, taken from reference TRBV19 and TRBJ1-5): DGGITQSPKYLFRKEGQNVTLSCEQNLNHDAMYWYRQDPGQGLRLIYYSQIVNDFQKGDIAEGYSVSREKKESFPLTVTSAQKNPTAFYLCASSIRGNQPQHFGDGTRLSIL.

The CDR3 sequence: CASSTLPGQGVHF. The DNA for the CDR3 is TGTGCCAGTAGTACCCTCCCCGGACAGGGTGTGCATTTT. The gene calls are TRBV19 and TRBJ1-5; TRBD1 matches 8 bases. There are 13 residues in the CDR3. The V gene's germline CDR1 is LNHDA and CDR2 SQIVND (reference sequence). The V segment lost 4 bases and the J segment 15 bases; nucleotides outside the gene matches: 11.

This chain links TRBV4-1 with TRBJ2-1; possible D gene TRBD2, 5 bases. The CDR3 consists of 17 residues. Germline V lookup: CDR1 MGHRA, CDR2 YSYEKL. V shed 4 bases and J shed 2 bases, with 18 bases lying between them. The CDR3 bases are TGCGCCAGCAGCCTTAGGGAGAGGACTGCACCCTACAATGAGCAGTTCTTC. It is translated as CASSLRERTAPYNEQFF.

The chain recombines TRBV10-1 with TRBJ2-5; D gene ambiguous. Trimming removed 3 bases from V and 7 bases from J, with 9 bases in between. This CDR3 has 12 amino acids. In germline, CDR1 is WNHNN, CDR2 SYGVQD (reference sequence). Here the CDR3 DNA reads TGCGCCAGCAGTGATTTACGAGGGACCCAGTACTTC. Translated, it gives CASSDLRGTQYF.

The chain joins TRBV19 to TRBJ1-5, with unresolved D. The V gene's germline CDR1 is LNHDA and CDR2 SQIVND (reference sequence). Trimming took off 5 bases at V and 0 bases at J, with 8 bases between the two ends. CDR3 length: 14 amino acids. The CDR3 sequence: CASSALYSNQPQHF. DNA for the CDR3: TGTGCCAGTAGTGCACTCTATAGCAATCAGCCCCAGCATTTT. Supplemented by reference TRBV19 and TRBJ1-5, the full variable domain reads DGGITQSPKYLFRKEGQNVTLSCEQNLNHDAMYWYRQDPGQGLRLIYYSQIVNDFQKGDIAEGYSVSREKKESFPLTVTSAQKNPTAFYLCASSALYSNQPQHFGDGTRLSIL.

V and J are TRBV5-1 and TRBJ2-5; a possible D gene is TRBD1 (8 bases). Germline CDR1 reads SGHRS; CDR2 reads YFSETQ. V was shortened by 3 bases and J by 4 bases, with 19 bases between the two germline ends. This CDR3 comprises 16 residues. The CDR3 region is CASSWRVQGEGETQYF. In DNA, the CDR3 is TGCGCCAGCAGCTGGCGGGTACAGGGGGAGGGAGAGACCCAGTACTTC.